Included here is one T cell receptor beta chain sequence, with context. Its specificity is not known. This record comes from a study of beta chain features in type 1 diabetes. Overall study: Cell yields, age and gender were similar between patients and healthy donors.

The investigators reverse transcribed all of the isolated RNA, so they sequenced expressed TCRB transcripts. An average of approximately 4 million reads was obtained for naive, central memory and regulatory T cell samples. TCRdb's copy holds only in-frame clones and misses some; the assay was immunoSEQ multiplex PCR. The table has roughly 160,000 clones, 7.8% seen once. Study results and caveats: TCRB CDR3 length was moderately but significantly reduced in all four CD4+ subsets of Type 1 diabetes patients. Fewer junction insertions and more nucleotide deletions appeared in type 1 diabetes patients.

Germline CDR1 and CDR2: MNHEY and SVGAGI. CDR3 size: 16 residues. Trimming removed 4 bases from V and 4 bases from J; junction bases left unmatched: 4. Sequencing used central memory CD4+ T cells from blood. The rearrangement links TRBV6-5 to TRBJ2-6, with TRBD1 matching 10 bases. The receptor's source is a woman aged 40 to 49 with type 1 diabetes. CDR3 nucleotides: TGTGCCAGCAGTTCAGGACAGGGGGAAGGGGCCAACGTCCTGACTTTC. Its protein product is CASSSGQGEGANVLTF.